This is a list of T cell receptor beta chains from one sample in a study of PD-1 blockade in classical Hodgkin lymphoma. Sequenced by immunoSEQ multiplex PCR; TCRdb stores in-frame clones only, minus some. This sample carries about 86,000 clones, nearly 90% of them seen once, and the ten largest clones take about 10%. This specimen was peripheral blood mononuclear cells (PBMCs), taken before the second cycle of nivolumab. Receptors were obtained from a human donor with classical Hodgkin lymphoma. Each CDR3 is given with its conserved first and last residue. A D gene is named only where the DNA matches it firmly. Size is stated for part of the rows, as once, few or many counts, or as a class when the clone is expanded.

CDR3nt	CDR3aa	abundance	j_gene	v_gene	d_gene
TGTGCCAGCTCACCCGGGACAGGGGGCGGTTCACCCCTCCACTTT	CASSPGTGGGSPLHF	-	TRBJ1-6	TRBV18	TRBD1
TGTGCCAGCAGTTTCAGACAGGGCTGGGAGACCCAGTACTTC	CASSFRQGWETQYF	-	TRBJ2-5	TRBV28	TRBD1
TGTGCCAGCAGCTTCAGCTCCCAAGAGACCCAGTACTTC	CASSFSSQETQYF	-	TRBJ2-5	TRBV7-8	-
TGTGCCAGCAGTTTAGGGGGGGCGAGGGAAAAACTGTTTTTT	CASSLGGAREKLFF	once	TRBJ1-4	TRBV28	-
TGCGCCAGCAGTCGGGACAGGGCCTACGAGCAGTACTTC	CASSRDRAYEQYF	-	TRBJ2-7	TRBV10-1	TRBD1
TGTGCCAGTACCCCCGGGACAGCCTCTGGAAACACCATATATTTT	CASTPGTASGNTIYF	-	TRBJ1-3	TRBV19	TRBD1
TGTGCCAGCAGTTCCCCGGGACTAGCGGGAGAAGAGACCCAGTACTTC	CASSSPGLAGEETQYF	-	TRBJ2-5	TRBV27	TRBD2
TGTGCCAGCAGTAAAACCGGGACAGGGGGCACTGAAGCTTTCTTT	CASSKTGTGGTEAFF	-	TRBJ1-1	TRBV2	TRBD1
TGTGCCAACCGTGCGGGGGGCCCGAACACCGGGGAGCTGTTTTTT	CANRAGGPNTGELFF	-	TRBJ2-2	TRBV18	TRBD2
TGTGCCAGCAGCTTATCCCAGCCCTACACAGATACGCAGTATTTT	CASSLSQPYTDTQYF	-	TRBJ2-3	TRBV7-9	-
TGCGCCAGCAGCTTGCCAGGGGGTTTCGGTTACACCTTC	CASSLPGGFGYTF	-	TRBJ1-2	TRBV5-1	TRBD1
TGCGCCAGCAGCCCCCCGGCGGGCGCCCGGTCGGGGACCCAGTACTTC	CASSPPAGARSGTQYF	-	TRBJ2-5	TRBV4-1	-
TGTGCCAGCCCCGGACCGGGACAGAGGACTACCTTAGGCTACGAGCAGTACTTC	CASPGPGQRTTLGYEQYF	-	TRBJ2-7	TRBV28	-
TGTGCCTGGAGTGCGGGGGGTCCTCCGGGGGAAAAACTGTTTTTT	CAWSAGGPPGEKLFF	-	TRBJ1-4	TRBV30	-
TGTGCCACCAGCAGAGTTACTATCCGAAGCACAGATACGCAGTATTTT	CATSRVTIRSTDTQYF	-	TRBJ2-3	TRBV15	-
TGTGCCAGCAGCGGTAGTCTCACAGATACGCAGTATTTT	CASSGSLTDTQYF	-	TRBJ2-3	TRBV9	-
TGTGCCAGCAGCTCTGCCGACAGGGTCGGGGAGACCCAGTACTTC	CASSSADRVGETQYF	-	TRBJ2-5	TRBV7-8	TRBD1
TGTGCCAGCAGCTCGGACAGCATCTACAATGAGCAGTTCTTC	CASSSDSIYNEQFF	-	TRBJ2-1	TRBV7-9	-
TGTGCCATCAGCGGGACTTTCACAGATACGCAGTATTTT	CAISGTFTDTQYF	once	TRBJ2-3	TRBV10-3	-
TGTGCCAGCAGGCCGGGACAGTCCAATGAGCAGTTCTTC	CASRPGQSNEQFF	-	TRBJ2-1	TRBV6-1	TRBD1
TGTGCCTGGTGGTCACTAGCGGGGGGCCTCAATGAGCAGTTCTTC	CAWWSLAGGLNEQFF	-	TRBJ2-1	TRBV30	TRBD2
TGTGCCAGCAGTTTTGTGGGGGGCAGGGGTGAGCAGTTCTTC	CASSFVGGRGEQFF	-	TRBJ2-1	TRBV28	-
TGTGCCAGCAGCTTACTACCCTTCGCGGGAGTCGACACCGGGGAGCTGTTTTTT	CASSLLPFAGVDTGELFF	-	TRBJ2-2	TRBV7-3	TRBD2
TGTGCCAGCAGACGACTGGCAACAGAGACCCAGTACTTC	CASRRLATETQYF	few	TRBJ2-5	TRBV27	-
TGTGCCAGCAGACCCCTACCGGGGGCCATCTCCTACAATGAGCAGTTCTTC	CASRPLPGAISYNEQFF	-	TRBJ2-1	TRBV27	-
TGTGCCAGCAGCTTAGAGTTAGGACTGGAATATTACGAGCAGTACTTC	CASSLELGLEYYEQYF	-	TRBJ2-7	TRBV7-2	-
TGTGCCAGCAGCCCTACTAGCGGGGTATACGAGCAGTACTTC	CASSPTSGVYEQYF	-	TRBJ2-7	TRBV27	TRBD2
TGTGCCAGTAGTATACAGGCAGCCTTTTCCTACGAGCAGTACTTC	CASSIQAAFSYEQYF	-	TRBJ2-7	TRBV19	-
TGTGCCAGAAGCTTCGGCGGCTCCCCAACCCATGAGCAGTTCTTC	CARSFGGSPTHEQFF	-	TRBJ2-1	TRBV5-3	-
TGTGCCAGCAGTTTAGGGGGTCCGAGCTATGGCTACACCTTC	CASSLGGPSYGYTF	-	TRBJ1-2	TRBV28	-
TGTGCCAGCTCACCAGGGGGGCCCTCTGGGGCCAACGTCCTGACTTTC	CASSPGGPSGANVLTF	-	TRBJ2-6	TRBV18	-
TGCAGCGTTGTGGCTTCCCGGGGAGGCCTTAGCACAGATACGCAGTATTTT	CSVVASRGGLSTDTQYF	-	TRBJ2-3	TRBV29-1	-
TGTGCCAGCAGTTACTCCGGGGACAGGCTTGTATTCTTCTTC	CASSYSGDRLVFFF	-	TRBJ2-1	TRBV6-5	TRBD1
TGCAGCGTTGTTGTCCAAGAGACCCAGTACTTC	CSVVVQETQYF	-	TRBJ2-5	TRBV29-1	-
TGTGCCAGCAGCTCCCGGGGGCCCCAGCACCAAGAGACCCAGTACTTC	CASSSRGPQHQETQYF	-	TRBJ2-5	TRBV28	-